This is a list of T cell receptor beta chains from one sample in a study of OX40 agonist ivuxolimab in advanced cancers. Libraries were prepared by immunoSEQ multiplex PCR; TCRdb keeps only in-frame clonotypes and omits some of them. The table records 65,000 to 90,000 clones, 91% of them present only once. The sequencing used CD4+ or CD8+ T cells sorted from blood, collected in a trial of the OX40 agonist ivuxolimab. These receptors all stem from an adult with an advanced solid tumor such as melanoma, head and neck, liver or kidney cancer. The CDR3 runs from the conserved cysteine through the conserved F or W. D genes are given only for firm matches. The size of a clone is reported for some rows only, either as once, few or many, or as a class for expanded clones.

v_gene	j_gene	d_gene	abundance	CDR3aa	CDR3nt
TRBV19	TRBJ1-3	-	-	CASTDPVRISGNTIYF	TGTGCCAGTACCGATCCGGTCAGGATCTCTGGAAACACCATATATTTT
TRBV11-3	TRBJ2-2	-	-	CASSFAASAGELFF	TGTGCCAGCAGCTTCGCGGCTAGCGCCGGGGAGCTGTTTTTT
TRBV6-6	TRBJ1-3	-	-	CASSYSVTGSGNTIYF	TGTGCCAGCAGTTACTCAGTGACCGGGTCTGGAAACACCATATATTTT
TRBV19	TRBJ2-2	TRBD2	-	CASSIASGIGTGELFF	TGTGCCAGTAGTATAGCTAGCGGGATTGGCACCGGGGAGCTGTTTTTT
TRBV19	TRBJ2-3	-	-	CASNSVSSTDTQYF	TGTGCCAGTAACTCAGTCTCTAGCACAGATACGCAGTATTTT
TRBV5-1	TRBJ2-3	TRBD1	-	CASSLTGTGVTDTQYF	TGCGCCAGCAGCTTAACCGGGACAGGGGTCACAGATACGCAGTATTTT
TRBV5-6	TRBJ1-4	TRBD1	-	CASTDRGLRGKLFF	TGTGCCAGCACCGACAGGGGGCTAAGAGGAAAACTGTTTTTT
TRBV9	TRBJ2-7	TRBD1	-	CASSVADRAYEQYF	TGTGCCAGCAGCGTCGCCGACAGGGCGTACGAGCAGTACTTC
TRBV7-2	TRBJ2-2	TRBD2	-	CASSLVETSAGELFF	TGTGCCAGCAGCTTAGTTGAGACTAGCGCCGGGGAGCTGTTTTTT
TRBV7-7	TRBJ2-1	-	-	CASSLGGTGNEQFF	TGTGCTAGCAGCTTGGGGGGGACAGGCAATGAGCAGTTCTTC
TRBV11-2	TRBJ1-3	-	-	CASSLGGGYSGNTIYF	TGTGCCAGCAGCTTGGGCGGCGGTTACTCTGGAAACACCATATATTTT
TRBV5-1	TRBJ2-3	-	-	CASRAGLAVSTDTQYF	TGCGCCAGCAGGGCGGGTTTAGCGGTTAGCACAGATACGCAGTATTTT
TRBV7-2	TRBJ2-2	TRBD2	-	CASSAGTRGTGELFF	TGTGCCAGCAGCGCCGGGACTAGAGGCACCGGGGAGCTGTTTTTT
TRBV7-2	TRBJ1-5	-	-	CASSLAGYNQPQHF	TGTGCCAGCAGCTTAGCAGGGTACAATCAGCCCCAGCATTTT
TRBV6-5	TRBJ1-5	-	-	CASSSRGINQSQHF	TGTGCCAGCAGCTCTCGGGGCATTAATCAGTCCCAGCATTTT
TRBV5-4	TRBJ2-3	TRBD2	-	CASSLPTSGRADTQYF	TGTGCCAGCAGCTTACCGACTAGCGGGAGAGCAGATACGCAGTATTTT
TRBV9	TRBJ2-3	-	-	CASSVSLAPGVDTQYF	TGTGCCAGCAGCGTATCGCTAGCGCCCGGCGTGGATACGCAGTATTTT
TRBV2	TRBJ2-1	-	-	CASRLPVSYNEQFF	TGTGCCAGCCGCCTCCCAGTCTCCTACAATGAGCAGTTCTTC
TRBV11-2	TRBJ1-4	-	-	CASSLDRGGWEKLFF	TGTGCCAGCAGCTTAGACAGGGGCGGTTGGGAAAAACTGTTTTTT
TRBV6-9	TRBJ2-7	-	once	CASSSRSVLTYEQYF	TGTGCCAGCAGTTCAAGATCGGTGTTGACCTACGAGCAGTACTTC
TRBV18	TRBJ2-7	TRBD1	few	CASSPTGTGTYEQYF	TGTGCCAGCTCACCGACCGGGACAGGGACGTACGAGCAGTACTTC
TRBV2	TRBJ2-2	-	-	CASSELSGRFTGELFF	TGTGCCAGCAGTGAATTGTCAGGGCGGTTCACCGGGGAGCTGTTTTTT
TRBV28	TRBJ2-7	-	-	CASRSPRAANEQYF	TGTGCCAGCAGGAGCCCCCGGGCCGCCAACGAGCAGTACTTC
TRBV19	TRBJ1-5	-	-	CASSTSTGYGQPQHF	TGTGCCAGTAGTACCTCTACAGGGTACGGTCAGCCCCAGCATTTT
TRBV19	TRBJ1-5	TRBD1	once	CASSIVAGQNQPQHF	TGTGCCAGTAGTATAGTTGCGGGACAGAATCAGCCCCAGCATTTT
TRBV2	TRBJ2-7	-	-	CASRRESEQYF	TGTGCCAGCAGGAGGGAGAGCGAGCAGTACTTC
TRBV18	TRBJ1-2	-	-	CASSPKSGVYGYTF	TGTGCCAGCTCACCCAAATCGGGGGTTTATGGCTACACCTTC
TRBV18	TRBJ2-7	-	-	CASSPIRQVEQYF	TGTGCCAGCTCACCAATCCGGCAGGTCGAGCAGTACTTC
TRBV5-4	TRBJ1-1	-	-	CASSLLNTEAFF	TGTGCCAGCAGCTTGCTGAACACTGAAGCTTTCTTT
TRBV6-6	TRBJ2-7	-	-	CASRVLGTTYEQYF	TGTGCCAGCCGGGTTTTGGGCACAACCTACGAGCAGTACTTC
TRBV28	TRBJ2-3	TRBD1	-	CASSSATGAYSSSTDTQYF	TGTGCCAGCAGTTCGGCCACAGGGGCCTACTCTTCTAGCACAGATACGCAGTATTTT
TRBV5-1	TRBJ2-3	-	-	CASSFWLSPSSDTQYF	TGCGCCAGCAGCTTCTGGCTAAGCCCTAGTTCAGATACGCAGTATTTT
TRBV10-2	TRBJ2-5	-	-	CASSLGAQLQETQYF	TGCGCCAGCAGCCTCGGAGCGCAGCTCCAAGAGACCCAGTACTTC
TRBV7-6	TRBJ2-5	TRBD1	-	CASSPRTGQETQYF	TGTGCCAGCAGCCCTCGGACAGGGCAAGAGACCCAGTACTTC
TRBV4-1	TRBJ1-5	-	once	CASSPRVLLGNQPQHF	TGCGCCAGCAGCCCCCGGGTGCTGCTAGGCAATCAGCCCCAGCATTTT
TRBV9	TRBJ2-7	-	-	CASSVEAGPYEQYF	TGTGCCAGCAGCGTAGAGGCGGGACCCTACGAGCAGTACTTC
TRBV7-3	TRBJ2-2	TRBD1	-	CASSLLSPGTGNTGELFF	TGTGCCAGCAGCTTACTCAGTCCCGGGACAGGGAACACCGGGGAGCTGTTTTTT
TRBV5-1	TRBJ1-4	-	-	CASSFSGANEKLFF	TGCGCCAGCAGCTTTTCAGGGGCTAATGAAAAACTGTTTTTT
TRBV4-1	TRBJ2-1	TRBD2	few	CASSQGLAGRNEQFF	TGCGCCAGCAGCCAAGGACTAGCGGGCAGGAATGAGCAGTTCTTC
TRBV9	TRBJ2-2	-	-	CASSVAPSTGELFF	TGTGCCAGCAGCGTAGCCCCTTCCACCGGGGAGCTGTTTTTT